This is a list of T cell receptor beta chains from one sample in a study of shared T cell receptors in the human thymus. Some clones are missing from TCRdb's copy, which holds only in-frame ones; the method was immunoSEQ multiplex PCR. The table lists about 380,000 clones, 95% of them singletons. Sequences were obtained from thymocytes. These receptors came from a human donor. The CDR3 runs from the conserved cysteine through the conserved F or W. D genes are given only for firm matches. A clone size is listed for some rows: how often the clone was seen (once, few, many), or a class if it is expanded.

size: -
J: TRBJ1-2
D: TRBD1
V: TRBV2
CDR3: CASSEGQGAYGYTF
DNA: TGTGCCAGCAGTGAAGGACAGGGGGCCTATGGCTACACCTTC

size: -
J: TRBJ1-2
D: TRBD1
V: TRBV5-1
CDR3: CASSLAKTGGYGYTF
DNA: TGCGCCAGCAGCTTGGCCAAGACAGGGGGCTATGGCTACACCTTC

size: once
J: TRBJ2-7
D: -
V: TRBV28
CDR3: CASSGTSGPRGVSYEQYF
DNA: TGTGCCAGCAGTGGGACTTCAGGGCCGCGAGGGGTTTCCTACGAGCAGTACTTC

size: once
J: TRBJ2-3
D: TRBD2
V: TRBV14
CDR3: CASSHLRLAGGPDTQYF
DNA: TGTGCCAGCAGCCACCTCCGGCTAGCGGGAGGGCCAGATACGCAGTATTTT

size: -
J: TRBJ2-7
D: -
V: TRBV7-2
CDR3: CASSFWAGGRSYEQYF
DNA: TGTGCCAGCAGCTTTTGGGCTGGGGGAAGGAGCTACGAGCAGTACTTC

size: -
J: TRBJ2-3
D: TRBD2
V: TRBV2
CDR3: CASSEATSGSTDTQYF
DNA: TGTGCCAGCAGTGAAGCGACTAGCGGGAGTACAGATACGCAGTATTTT

size: -
J: TRBJ1-2
D: -
V: TRBV6-5
CDR3: CASSSPGVCGCTF
DNA: TGTGCCAGCAGTTCCCCAGGGGTCTGTGGCTGCACCTTC

size: -
J: TRBJ2-3
D: -
V: TRBV7-9
CDR3: CARSGGTDTQYF
DNA: TGTGCCAGATCGGGAGGCACAGATACGCAGTATTTT

size: -
J: TRBJ2-3
D: TRBD1
V: TRBV7-8
CDR3: CASSPGTARSTDTQYF
DNA: TGTGCCAGCAGCCCCGGGACAGCGAGAAGCACAGATACGCAGTATTTT

size: -
J: TRBJ1-5
D: TRBD1
V: TRBV30
CDR3: CAWSDRTGGYSNQPQHF
DNA: TGTGCCTGGAGCGACAGGACAGGGGGATATAGCAATCAGCCCCAGCATTTT

size: -
J: TRBJ1-1
D: -
V: TRBV18
CDR3: CASSRLGQPLTEAFF
DNA: TGTGCCAGCTCACGGCTTGGACAGCCTCTTACTGAAGCTTTCTTT

size: -
J: TRBJ2-4
D: -
V: TRBV13
CDR3: CASSCCWDLETKNIQYF
DNA: TGTGCCAGCAGCTGCTGCTGGGATCTCGAGACCAAAAACATTCAGTACTTC

size: -
J: TRBJ2-7
D: TRBD1
V: TRBV7-2
CDR3: CASSPRQGPNYEQYF
DNA: TGTGCCAGCAGCCCTAGACAGGGACCAAATTACGAGCAGTACTTC

size: -
J: TRBJ2-1
D: TRBD2
V: TRBV10-3
CDR3: CAISDPREGGESYNEQFF
DNA: TGTGCCATCAGTGATCCTCGGGAGGGGGGAGAATCCTACAATGAGCAGTTCTTC

size: -
J: TRBJ2-7
D: TRBD1
V: TRBV5-1
CDR3: CASSIRTGRHEQYF
DNA: TGCGCCAGCAGCATAAGGACAGGGAGGCACGAGCAGTACTTC

size: -
J: TRBJ2-1
D: -
V: TRBV6-4
CDR3: CASSRLDNEQFF
DNA: TGTGCCAGCAGCCGACTAGACAATGAGCAGTTCTTC

size: -
J: TRBJ2-7
D: -
V: TRBV29-1
CDR3: CSVEVGSSYEQYF
DNA: TGCAGCGTTGAGGTGGGAAGCTCCTACGAGCAGTACTTC

size: few
J: TRBJ1-4
D: -
V: TRBV28
CDR3: CASSLRSTNEKLFF
DNA: TGTGCCAGCAGTTTACGGTCAACTAATGAAAAACTGTTTTTT

size: -
J: TRBJ2-7
D: TRBD2
V: TRBV28
CDR3: CASSSLAARSYEQYF
DNA: TGTGCCAGCAGTTCACTAGCGGCGCGCTCCTACGAGCAGTACTTC

size: -
J: TRBJ2-5
D: -
V: TRBV4-3
CDR3: CASSPRRGAWETQYF
DNA: TGCGCCAGCAGCCCTCGGAGGGGGGCATGGGAGACCCAGTACTTC

size: -
J: TRBJ2-6
D: TRBD1
V: TRBV4-1
CDR3: CASSQDLTGVGANVLTF
DNA: TGCGCCAGCAGCCAAGATCTAACAGGGGTTGGGGCCAACGTCCTGACTTTC

size: -
J: TRBJ2-3
D: TRBD2
V: TRBV7-2
CDR3: CASSLDSGSFTDTQYF
DNA: TGTGCCAGCAGCTTAGATAGCGGGAGCTTCACAGATACGCAGTATTTT

size: -
J: TRBJ2-5
D: TRBD2
V: TRBV7-8
CDR3: CASSLAGGLAKGETQYF
DNA: TGTGCCAGCAGCTTAGCGGGGGGACTAGCGAAAGGAGAGACCCAGTACTTC

size: -
J: TRBJ2-3
D: -
V: TRBV5-6
CDR3: CASSLGFAARFADTQYF
DNA: TGTGCCAGCAGCTTGGGGTTTGCGGCGAGGTTCGCAGATACGCAGTATTTT

size: -
J: TRBJ2-1
D: -
V: TRBV4-1
CDR3: CASSQLAGSSYNEQFF
DNA: TGCGCCAGCAGCCAGCTTGCGGGGAGCTCCTACAATGAGCAGTTCTTC

size: -
J: TRBJ2-7
D: TRBD1
V: TRBV6-6
CDR3: CASSTPGTGVHEQYF
DNA: TGTGCCAGCAGTACTCCCGGGACAGGCGTCCACGAGCAGTACTTC

size: -
J: TRBJ1-1
D: -
V: TRBV7-8
CDR3: CASSLEGSTEAFF
DNA: TGTGCCAGCAGCTTGGAGGGGAGCACTGAAGCTTTCTTT

size: -
J: TRBJ1-1
D: -
V: TRBV5-1
CDR3: CASSSLTGRGTEAFF
DNA: TGCGCCAGCAGCTCTCTAACAGGGCGCGGCACTGAAGCTTTCTTT

size: -
J: TRBJ2-1
D: -
V: TRBV19
CDR3: CASSNTNEQFF
DNA: TGTGCCAGTAGTAATACAAATGAGCAGTTCTTC